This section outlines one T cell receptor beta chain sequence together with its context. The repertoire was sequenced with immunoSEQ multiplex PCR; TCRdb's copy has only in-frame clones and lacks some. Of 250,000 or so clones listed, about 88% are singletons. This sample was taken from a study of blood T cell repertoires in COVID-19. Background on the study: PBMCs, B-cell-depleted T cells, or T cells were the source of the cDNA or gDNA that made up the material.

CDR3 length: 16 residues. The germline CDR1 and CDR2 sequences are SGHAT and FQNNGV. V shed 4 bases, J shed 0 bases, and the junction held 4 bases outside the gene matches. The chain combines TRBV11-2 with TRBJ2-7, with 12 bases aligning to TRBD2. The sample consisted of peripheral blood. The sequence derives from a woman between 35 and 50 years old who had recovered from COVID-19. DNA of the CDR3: TGTGCCAGCAGCTCGACTAGCGGGGGAAGCTCCTACGAGCAGTACTTC. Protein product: CASSSTSGGSSYEQYF. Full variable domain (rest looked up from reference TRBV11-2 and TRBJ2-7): EAGVAQSPRYKIIEKRQSVAFWCNPISGHATLYWYQQILGQGPKLLIQFQNNGVVDDSQLPKDRFSAERLKGVDSTLKIQPAKLEDSAVYLCASSSTSGGSSYEQYFGPGTRLTVT.